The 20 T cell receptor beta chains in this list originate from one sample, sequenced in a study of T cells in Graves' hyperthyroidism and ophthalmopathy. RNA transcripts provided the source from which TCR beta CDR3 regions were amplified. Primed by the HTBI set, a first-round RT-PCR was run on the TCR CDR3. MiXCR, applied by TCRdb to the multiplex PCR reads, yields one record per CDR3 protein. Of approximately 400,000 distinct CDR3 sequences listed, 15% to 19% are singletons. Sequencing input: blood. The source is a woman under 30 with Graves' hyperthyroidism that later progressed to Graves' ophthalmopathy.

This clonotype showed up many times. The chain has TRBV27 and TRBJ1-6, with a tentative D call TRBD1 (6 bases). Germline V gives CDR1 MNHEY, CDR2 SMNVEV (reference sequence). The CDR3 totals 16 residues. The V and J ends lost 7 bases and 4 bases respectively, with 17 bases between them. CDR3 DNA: TGTGCCAGCACGCCGAGGGGGTACCTATATAATTCACCCCTCCACTTT. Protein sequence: CASTPRGYLYNSPLHF.

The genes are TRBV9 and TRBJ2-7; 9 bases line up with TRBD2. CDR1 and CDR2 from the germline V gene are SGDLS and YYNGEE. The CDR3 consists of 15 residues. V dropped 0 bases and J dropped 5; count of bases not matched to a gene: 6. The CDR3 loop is CASSVGASGNHEQYF. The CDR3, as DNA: TGTGCCAGCAGCGTAGGGGCTAGCGGGAACCACGAGCAGTACTTC.

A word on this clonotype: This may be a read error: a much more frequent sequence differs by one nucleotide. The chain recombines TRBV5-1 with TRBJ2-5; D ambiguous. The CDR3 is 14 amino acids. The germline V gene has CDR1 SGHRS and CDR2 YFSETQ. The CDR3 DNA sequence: TGTGCCAGCAGCTCCAAGTTGGCCCGAGAGACCCAGTACTTC. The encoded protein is CASSSKLARETQYF.

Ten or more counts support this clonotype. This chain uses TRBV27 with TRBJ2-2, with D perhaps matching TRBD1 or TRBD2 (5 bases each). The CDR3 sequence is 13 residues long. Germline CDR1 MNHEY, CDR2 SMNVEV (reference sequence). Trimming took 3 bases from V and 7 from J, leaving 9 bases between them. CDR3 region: CASSLRGGGELFF. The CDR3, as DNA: TGTGCCAGCAGTTTGAGGGGTGGCGGGGAGCTGTTTTTT.

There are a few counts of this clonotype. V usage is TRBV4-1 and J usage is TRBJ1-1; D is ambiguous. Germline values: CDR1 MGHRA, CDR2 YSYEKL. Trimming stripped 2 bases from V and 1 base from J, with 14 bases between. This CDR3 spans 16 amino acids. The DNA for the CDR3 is TGCGCCAGCAGCCAAACCGTCGCGAGGGCGAACACTGAAGCTTTCTTT. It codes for CASSQTVARANTEAFF.

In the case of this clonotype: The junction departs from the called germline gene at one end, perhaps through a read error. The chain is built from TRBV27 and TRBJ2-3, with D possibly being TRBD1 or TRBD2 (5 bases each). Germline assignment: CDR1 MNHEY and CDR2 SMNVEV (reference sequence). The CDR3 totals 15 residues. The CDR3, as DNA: TGTGCCAACAGTTTCAGGGACCCTGGGGCAGATACGCAGTATTTT. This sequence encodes CANSFRDPGADTQYF.

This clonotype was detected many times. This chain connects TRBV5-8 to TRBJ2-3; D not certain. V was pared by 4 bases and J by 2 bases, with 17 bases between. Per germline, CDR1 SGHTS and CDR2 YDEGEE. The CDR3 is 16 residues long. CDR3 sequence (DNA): TGTGCCAGCAGCCAATTTGGGATCGGCTACACAGATACGCAGTATTTT. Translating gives CASSQFGIGYTDTQYF.

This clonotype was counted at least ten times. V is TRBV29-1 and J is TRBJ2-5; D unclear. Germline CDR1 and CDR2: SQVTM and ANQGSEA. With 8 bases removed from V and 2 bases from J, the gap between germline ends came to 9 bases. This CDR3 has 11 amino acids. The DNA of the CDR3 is TGCAGCATCGACAAGCAAGAGACCCAGTACTTC. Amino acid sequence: CSIDKQETQYF.

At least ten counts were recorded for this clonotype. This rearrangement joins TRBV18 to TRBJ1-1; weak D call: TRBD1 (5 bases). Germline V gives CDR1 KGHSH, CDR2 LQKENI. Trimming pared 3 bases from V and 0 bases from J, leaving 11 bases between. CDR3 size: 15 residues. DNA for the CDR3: TGTGCCAGCTCACCCAAGACAGATATGAACACTGAAGCTTTCTTT. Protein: CASSPKTDMNTEAFF.

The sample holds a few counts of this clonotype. The CDR3 region is CASSTPGRAEQYF. The CDR3 coding sequence is TGTGCCAGCAGTACCCCCGGCAGGGCCGAGCAGTACTTC. The genes are TRBV2 and TRBJ2-7; a possible D gene is TRBD1 (5 bases). Germline CDR1 reads SNHLY; CDR2 reads FYNNEI. The CDR3 loop spans 13 amino acids. The V gene lost 5 bases and the J gene lost 6 bases, with 14 bases spanning the gap. The full variable domain, with the rest looked up from reference TRBV2 and TRBJ2-7, is EPEVTQTPSHQVTQMGQEVILRCVPISNHLYFYWYRQILGQKVEFLVSFYNNEISEKSEIFDDQFSVERPDGSNFTLKIRSTKLEDSAMYFCASSTPGRAEQYFGPGTRLTVT.

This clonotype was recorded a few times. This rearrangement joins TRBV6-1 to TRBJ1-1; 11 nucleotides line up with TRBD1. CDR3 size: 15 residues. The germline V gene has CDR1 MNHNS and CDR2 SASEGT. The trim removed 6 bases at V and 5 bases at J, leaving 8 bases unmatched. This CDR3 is CASSHPGQGGTEAFF. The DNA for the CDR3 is TGTGCCAGCAGCCATCCGGGACAGGGGGGGACTGAAGCTTTCTTT.

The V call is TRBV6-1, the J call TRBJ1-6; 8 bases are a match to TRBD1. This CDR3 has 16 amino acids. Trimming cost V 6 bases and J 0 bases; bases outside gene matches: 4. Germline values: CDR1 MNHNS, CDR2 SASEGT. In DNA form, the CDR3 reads TGTGCCAGCAGCGACAGGGGTGGCTCCTATAATTCACCCCTCCACTTT. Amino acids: CASSDRGGSYNSPLHF.

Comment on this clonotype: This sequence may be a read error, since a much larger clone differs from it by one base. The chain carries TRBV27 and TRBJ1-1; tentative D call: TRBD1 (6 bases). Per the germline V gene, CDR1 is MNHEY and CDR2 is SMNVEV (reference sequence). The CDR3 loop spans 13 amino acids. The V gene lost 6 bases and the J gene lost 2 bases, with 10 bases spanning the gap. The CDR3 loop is CASSRTDNTEAFF. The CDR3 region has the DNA TGTGCCAGCAGCCGGACAGACAACACTGAAGCTTTCTTT.

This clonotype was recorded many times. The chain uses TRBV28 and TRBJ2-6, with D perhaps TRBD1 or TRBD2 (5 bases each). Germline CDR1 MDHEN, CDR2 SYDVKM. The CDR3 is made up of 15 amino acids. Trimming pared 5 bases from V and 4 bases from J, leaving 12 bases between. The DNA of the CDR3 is TGTGCCAGCAGTGTTGGGGGAAACGGGGCCAACGTCCTGACTTTC. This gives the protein CASSVGGNGANVLTF.

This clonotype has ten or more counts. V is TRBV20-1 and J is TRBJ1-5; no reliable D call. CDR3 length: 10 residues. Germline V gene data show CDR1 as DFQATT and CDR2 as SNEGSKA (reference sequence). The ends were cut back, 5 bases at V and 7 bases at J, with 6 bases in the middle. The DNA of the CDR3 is TGCAGTGCTCCCCACCAGCCCCAGCATTTT. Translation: CSAPHQPQHF.

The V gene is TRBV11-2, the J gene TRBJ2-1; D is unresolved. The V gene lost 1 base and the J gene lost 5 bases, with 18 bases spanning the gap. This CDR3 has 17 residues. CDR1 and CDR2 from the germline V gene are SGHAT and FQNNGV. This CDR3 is CASSLVGRDPAHNEQFF. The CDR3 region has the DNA TGTGCCAGCAGCTTAGTCGGGCGAGACCCCGCCCACAATGAGCAGTTCTTC. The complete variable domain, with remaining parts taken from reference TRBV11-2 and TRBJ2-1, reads EAGVAQSPRYKIIEKRQSVAFWCNPISGHATLYWYQQILGQGPKLLIQFQNNGVVDDSQLPKDRFSAERLKGVDSTLKIQPAKLEDSAVYLCASSLVGRDPAHNEQFFGPGTRLTVL.

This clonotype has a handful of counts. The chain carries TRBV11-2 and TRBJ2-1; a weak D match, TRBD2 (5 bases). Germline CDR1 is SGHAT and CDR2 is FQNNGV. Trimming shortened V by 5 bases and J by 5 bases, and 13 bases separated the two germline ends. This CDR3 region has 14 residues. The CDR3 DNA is TGTGCCAGCAGCGCGAATGAGGGTGACAATGAGCAGTTCTTC. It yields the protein CASSANEGDNEQFF. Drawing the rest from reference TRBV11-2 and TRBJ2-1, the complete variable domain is EAGVAQSPRYKIIEKRQSVAFWCNPISGHATLYWYQQILGQGPKLLIQFQNNGVVDDSQLPKDRFSAERLKGVDSTLKIQPAKLEDSAVYLCASSANEGDNEQFFGPGTRLTVL.

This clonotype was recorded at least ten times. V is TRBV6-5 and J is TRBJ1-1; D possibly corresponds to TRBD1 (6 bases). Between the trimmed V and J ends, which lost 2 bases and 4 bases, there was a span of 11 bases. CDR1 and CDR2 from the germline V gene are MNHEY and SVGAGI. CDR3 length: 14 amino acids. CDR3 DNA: TGTGCCAGCAGTTACCTTCAGGGGATCACTGAAGCTTTCTTT. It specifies CASSYLQGITEAFF.

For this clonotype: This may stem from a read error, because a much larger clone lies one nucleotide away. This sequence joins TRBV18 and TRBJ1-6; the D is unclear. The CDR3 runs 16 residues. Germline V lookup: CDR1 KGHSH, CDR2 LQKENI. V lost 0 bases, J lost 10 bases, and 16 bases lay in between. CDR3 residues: CASSPPYAPRASPLHF. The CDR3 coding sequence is TGTGCCAGCTCACCACCGTACGCCCCCAGAGCATCACCCCTCCACTTT. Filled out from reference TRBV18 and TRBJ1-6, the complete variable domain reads NAGVMQNPRHLVRRRGQEARLRCSPMKGHSHVYWYRQLPEEGLKFMVYLQKENIIDESGMPKERFSAEFPKEGPSILRIQQVVRGDSAAYFCASSPPYAPRASPLHFGNGTRLTVT.

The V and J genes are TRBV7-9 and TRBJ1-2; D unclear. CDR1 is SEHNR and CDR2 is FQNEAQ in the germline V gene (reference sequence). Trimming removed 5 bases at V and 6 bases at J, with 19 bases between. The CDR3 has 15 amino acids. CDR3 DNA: TGTGCCAGCAGCCAGACGTACGGGCCCCAGGATGGCTACACCTTC. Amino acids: CASSQTYGPQDGYTF.